The rows below give T cell receptor beta chains drawn from one sample of a study of blood T cells in healthy people across ages. TCRdb redid the calling of the 5' RACE reads with MiXCR, one entry per CDR3 protein. The sample includes over 1,500,000 distinct CDR3 sequences, 30% to 40% of them seen just once. Sequencing used blood. These receptor sequences come from a human donor in good health. Both conserved end residues are part of each CDR3.

V gene,J gene,CDR3 protein
TRBV5-1,TRBJ2-7,CASSPGVGTIHEQYF
TRBV5-1,TRBJ2-1,CASSLEVAGGGNEQFF
TRBV24-1,TRBJ2-6,CAILSGANVLTF
TRBV3-1,TRBJ1-1,CASSQGSGLENTEAFF
TRBV11-1,TRBJ2-7,CASSRTEAYEQYF
TRBV7-9,TRBJ2-1,CASSLKVGINEQFF
TRBV4-1,TRBJ2-3,CASSQDPGEGTDTQYF
TRBV21-1,TRBJ2-5,CASSKVTRGGDGETQYF
TRBV28,TRBJ1-6,CASSTGSDSPLHF
TRBV6-2/TRBV6-3,TRBJ2-1,CATRDTYNEQFF
TRBV5-5,TRBJ1-5,CASSLATGSQPQHF
TRBV7-2,TRBJ1-2,CASRPLITNYGYTF
TRBV20-1,TRBJ2-5,CRAHQRSETQYF
TRBV4-3,TRBJ2-7,CASSQDYSGGPYEQYF
TRBV4-3,TRBJ2-1,CASSHTTVNNEQFF
TRBV7-9,TRBJ2-1,CASSSAGPGNEQFF
TRBV7-2,TRBJ2-7,CASSFGWSYEQYF
TRBV29-1,TRBJ2-7,CSVVPGDSYEQYF
TRBV7-2,TRBJ1-1,CASSLASGRTTEAFF
TRBV29-1,TRBJ2-7,CSVAPTIGSYEQYF
TRBV20-1,TRBJ2-5,CSSIAGGYQETQYF
TRBV4-3,TRBJ2-7,CASSQEYSTTYEQYF
TRBV5-1,-,CASSLGTGQDREQYF
TRBV6-2/TRBV6-3,TRBJ2-7,CASSYGGSEPGNPYEQYF
TRBV5-1,TRBJ2-3,CASSQIAAGADTQYF
TRBV7-2,TRBJ1-2,CASSRPGPTYGYTF
TRBV4-3,-,CASSQGKAGYEQYF
TRBV25-1,TRBJ2-2,CASRDRGLNTGELFF
TRBV24-1,TRBJ1-5,CATSWGDLQPQHF
TRBV20-1,TRBJ1-1,CSARDEAGAMNTEAFF
TRBV7-2,TRBJ2-4,CASSLDASQINEQYF
TRBV5-5,TRBJ2-7,CASSLAGTGGREQYF
TRBV4-1,TRBJ1-5,CASSLVIWQPQHF
TRBV6-5,TRBJ2-5,CASSYGQAGWQETQYF
TRBV18,TRBJ2-5,CASSPRQGSEVEQYF
TRBV7-9,TRBJ2-4,CASSLAQSAKNIQYF
TRBV5-1,TRBJ2-5,CASSLVRGSETQYF
TRBV10-3,TRBJ1-6,CAIRTTGWNSPLHF
TRBV29-1,TRBJ1-6,CSVLLDNLNSPLHF
TRBV4-3,TRBJ2-3,CASSQSMAGASTDTQYF
TRBV28,-,CASSSPDRAIQETQYF
TRBV20-1,TRBJ2-3,CSATGDSTDTQYF
TRBV9,TRBJ2-7,CASSVSAGSYEQYF
TRBV13,TRBJ2-1,CASSFVTSGADEQFF
TRBV29-1,TRBJ1-2,CSVQISYGYTF
TRBV5-5,TRBJ1-1,CPSGPGRLNAEAFF
TRBV12-3/TRBV12-4,TRBJ1-1,CASSRQGQTNTEAFF
TRBV9,TRBJ1-2,CASSPVSRGGAGGYTF
TRBV6-2/TRBV6-3,TRBJ2-5,CASKGRGRETQYF
TRBV3-1,TRBJ1-1,CASSQALRPNTEAFF
TRBV20-1,TRBJ1-2,CSAAIFGGLGGYTF
TRBV6-5,-,CASSYSVPAAYEQYF
TRBV7-7,TRBJ2-5,CASSSRLAGAETQYF
TRBV5-5,TRBJ1-5,CASSPSLGPQHF
TRBV20-1,-,CSARVVATYEQYF
TRBV20-1,TRBJ2-3,CSARDSRASGEFDTQYF
TRBV20-1,TRBJ1-1,CSARVQFGGNTEAFF
TRBV7-9,TRBJ1-2,CASSLVKGYTF